This T cell receptor (beta chain) came from a study of PD-1 blockade in classical Hodgkin lymphoma (dated by TCRdb to the early 2020s). Study-wide context: Nivolumab dosing was 3 mg/kg intravenously every 2 weeks, continuing until either disease progression or unacceptable toxicity. The study used CyTOF and TCR beta sequencing to define a peripheral blood immune signature of response to PD-1 blockade in classical Hodgkin lymphoma. General study outcomes and caveats: Baseline TCR diversity was reported to be lower in newly diagnosed patients than in healthy donors and to be lower still in relapsed/refractory patients. Patients starting nivolumab less than 1 year after ASCT had lower diversity and were excluded from later analyses to avoid confounding by immune reconstitution. Only a single clinical trial cohort was studied, and what caused the repertoire differences, possibly disease activity or prior therapy, remained undefined. Trial patients with a complete response had baseline diversity similar to that of newly diagnosed patients, while partial responders and progressors had significantly lower diversity. CD4+ but not CD8+ TCR diversity rose significantly by C4D1 (p=0.0027 vs p=0.16), most apparent in complete responders (p=0.02).

As to this clone: Its antigen target is currently unknown. No base quality values were provided; no much bigger clone lies one nucleotide off.

Per the publication, the time point label means: cycle 4 day 1 (C4D1), after more than five weeks of nivolumab. Relapse after autologous stem cell transplantation had occurred in all trial patients, and cohorts A, B and C were distinguished by prior brentuximab vedotin exposure. The trial cohort comprised 60 or so patients with relapsed/refractory classical Hodgkin lymphoma whose best overall responses were complete response, partial response or progressive disease. In the multi-cohort phase II CheckMate 205 trial, trial patients received single-agent nivolumab. An independent review committee assessed best overall response by applying the 2007 International Working Group response criteria. Trial PBMCs were collected immediately before nivolumab initiation (C1D1) and during therapy at cycle 2 day 1 and cycle 4 day 1. Peripheral blood was collected in 8 mL Vacutainer Cell Preparation Tubes, from which PBMCs were isolated by centrifugation and then cryopreserved.

CDR1 is given as KGHSH and CDR2 as LQKENI, both from the germline V gene. Between the V and J ends, shortened by 4 bases and 1 base respectively, the junction contains 10 bases. The CDR3 sequence holds 14 residues, the cysteine and phenylalanine included. The CDR3 DNA has 42 bases and is translated from base 1. The Qiagen DNeasy kit was used to extract genomic DNA from unsorted PBMCs and from the negatively selected CD4+ and CD8+ fractions. TCR beta CDR3 regions were amplified by immunoSEQ multiplex PCR using primers annealing to V and J segments. Amplification bias was minimized using a synthetic immune receptor repertoire, and residual bias was removed computationally after sequencing. The published analysis was carried out like this. Repertoire diversity was quantified as the Shannon entropy index using custom Python scripts. Unsorted, CD4+ and CD8+ repertoires were examined separately, except in combined analyses, for which CD4+ and CD8+ sequences were merged in silico. Clonal expansion was defined as at least a 2-fold frequency increase after treatment relative to C1D1, with a pseudocount of 0.5 for undetected baseline clones. Singleton clones were defined as clones with 0 or 1 copy at C1D1, and non-singleton clones were defined as clones with 2 or more copies. By matching protein sequences in sorted samples from the same patient, clones expanded in unsorted samples were annotated as CD4+, CD8+ or unknown. Wilcoxon tests on paired samples were used to test diversity changes from C1D1 to C4D1. TCRdb obtained this table from immuneACCESS and retained in-frame rearrangements with V and J assigned. These tables miss some clones; where compared with another copy, unresolved V genes account for less than half of the shortfall, and the remainder is unexplained. The V and J calls and the clone size are those of that table, but D and trimming were determined from the DNA. The sample table holds 100,000 or so clones, of which around nine tenths were seen once. The ten top clones hold around 19% of the sample.

The TCR was taken from a human donor with classical Hodgkin lymphoma. The sequence joins TRBV18 to TRBJ1-1, with the D gene not clear enough to name. The specimen comprised peripheral blood mononuclear cells (PBMCs), sampled before the fourth cycle of nivolumab. The DNA sequence is as follows: TGTGCCAGCTCACGATCTAGGGAGAACACTGAAGCTTTCTTT. Its amino acids are CASSRSRENTEAFF.